The 15 T cell receptor beta chains below all came from one sample that was sequenced in a study of shared clonotypes between healthy human individuals. The naive CD8 subset, CD45RO-negative cells positively selected for CCR7, excluded terminally differentiated effector memory CD45RA+ cells. Generated by immunoSEQ multiplex PCR, the TCRdb table keeps only in-frame clones and is missing some. The sample lists about 580,000 clones; 98% were seen once. Sequenced sample: naive CD8+ T cells sorted from blood. Source of these receptors: a man between 25 and 39 years old in good health.

CDR3 residues: CASSQSYRQSRIFENTIYF. The DNA of the CDR3 is TGTGCCAGCAGCCAAAGCTATCGACAGAGTCGGATCTTTGAAAACACCATATATTTT. This chain links TRBV7-6 with TRBJ1-3, with D maybe TRBD1 (5 bases). V was cut by 5 bases and J by 6 bases, with 29 bases left in between. This CDR3 is 19 amino acids long. The germline CDR1 and CDR2 sequences are SGHVS and FNYEAQ.

This clone came up once. The chain couples TRBV15 to TRBJ2-5, with 8 bases identical to TRBD1. The CDR3 extends over 14 amino acids. From germline, CDR1 is LNHNV and CDR2 YYDKDF (reference sequence). The junction had 7 bases not matched to a gene; V was cut back by 5 bases and J by 5 bases. CDR3 in amino acids: CATSGTGWGETQYF. The CDR3 DNA reads TGTGCCACCAGCGGGACAGGTTGGGGCGAGACCCAGTACTTC.

J is TRBJ2-3 and V is TRBV11-2; 8 nucleotides line up with TRBD2. This CDR3 spans 17 amino acids. Germline values: CDR1 SGHAT, CDR2 FQNNGV. With 0 bases clipped from V and 4 bases from J, the junction kept 9 bases outside the gene matches. CDR3 nucleotide sequence: TGTGCCAGCAGCTTAGATATCGAGCGGGAGTTGGCAGATACGCAGTATTTT. It specifies CASSLDIERELADTQYF.

This clone was recorded only once. The chain has TRBV25-1 and TRBJ2-7; 7 nucleotides agree with TRBD2. V was pared by 4 bases and J by 4 bases, with 4 bases of the junction left unmatched. This CDR3 contains 13 residues. Germline V gives CDR1 MGHDK, CDR2 SYGVNS. The CDR3 protein is CASSVGEGYEQYF. CDR3 nucleotide sequence: TGTGCCAGCAGTGTTGGGGAGGGATACGAGCAGTACTTC.

CDR3 sequence: CASSDSPTSGNTIYF. DNA for the CDR3: TGCGCCAGCAGCGATAGTCCTACCTCTGGAAACACCATATATTTT. The rearrangement joins TRBV10-2 to TRBJ1-3; D unresolved. The CDR3 extends over 15 amino acids. The germline V gene encodes CDR1 WSHSY and CDR2 SAAADI. The V end lost 6 bases, the J end lost 0 bases, and 12 bases lay between the germline ends.

The chain uses TRBV29-1 and TRBJ1-2; D gene unclear. V lost 5 bases, J lost 4 bases, and 8 bases lay in between. The V gene's germline CDR1 is SQVTM and CDR2 ANQGSEA. The CDR3 contains 11 residues. DNA of the CDR3: TGCAGCGTTTTAGGCCCCTATGGCTACACCTTC. This codes for CSVLGPYGYTF.

This clone has a handful of counts. This specimen includes other DNA sequences encoding the same CDR3. The gene calls are TRBV5-1 and TRBJ2-7; D is undetermined. This CDR3 contains 13 residues. Trimming shortened V by 0 bases and J by 0 bases, and 4 bases separated the two germline ends. CDR1 is SGHRS, CDR2 YFSETQ, per germline. CDR3 DNA sequence: TGCGCCAGCAGCTTGGGGAGCTCCTACGAGCAGTACTTC. As protein: CASSLGSSYEQYF.

J is TRBJ2-3 and V is TRBV28; 9 bases align to TRBD1. CDR1 MDHEN and CDR2 SYDVKM come from the germline V gene. The V gene end was trimmed by 7 bases and the J gene end by 3 bases; junction bases not matched to a gene: 8. This CDR3 contains 15 residues. This chain's CDR3 is CASKALGQGTDTQYF. The CDR3 DNA is TGTGCCAGCAAAGCCTTAGGACAGGGGACAGATACGCAGTATTTT.

CDR3 sequence: CASSYSNDENEQFF. CDR3 in DNA: TGTGCCAGCAGTTACTCGAATGATGAGAATGAGCAGTTCTTC. The V call is TRBV6-5, the J call TRBJ2-1; D is uncertain. In germline, CDR1 is MNHEY, CDR2 SVGAGI. V was cut by 0 bases and J by 7 bases, with 10 bases left in between. The CDR3 totals 14 residues.

The gene calls are TRBV7-9 and TRBJ1-5; D gene ambiguous. CDR3 length equals 13 residues. Germline V gene sequence: CDR1 SEHNR, CDR2 FQNEAQ (reference sequence). Trimming shortened V by 0 bases and J by 7 bases, and 7 bases separated the two germline ends. The CDR3 coding sequence is TGTGCCAGCAGCTTAGCATCACGGCAGCCCCAGCATTTT. Amino acids: CASSLASRQPQHF. The whole variable domain, filled in from reference TRBV7-9 and TRBJ1-5, reads DTGVSQNPRHKITKRGQNVTFRCDPISEHNRLYWYRQTLGQGPEFLTYFQNEAQLEKSRLLSDRFSAERPKGSFSTLEIQRTEQGDSAMYLCASSLASRQPQHFGDGTRLSIL.

The chain combines TRBV10-3 with TRBJ1-5; a weak D match, TRBD1 (5 bases). Per germline, CDR1 ENHRY and CDR2 SYGVKD. V was pared by 3 bases and J by 0 bases, with 9 bases between. This CDR3 has 15 residues. The CDR3 sequence is CAISEGEHSNQPQHF. As DNA, the CDR3 is TGTGCCATCAGTGAAGGGGAACATAGCAATCAGCCCCAGCATTTT.

The chain combines TRBV27 with TRBJ2-7; TRBD2 matches at 12 bases. V gave up 3 bases and J gave up 5 bases; unmatched junction bases: 5. CDR3 length: 15 amino acids. In germline, CDR1 is MNHEY, CDR2 SMNVEV (reference sequence). CDR3 in DNA: TGTGCCAGCAGTTTGACTAGCGGGAGTCTCCACGAGCAGTACTTC. The encoded protein is CASSLTSGSLHEQYF.

The genes are TRBV7-9 and TRBJ2-1; TRBD2 agrees at 10 bases. CDR1 and CDR2 (germline): SEHNR, FQNEAQ (reference sequence). The CDR3 covers 17 residues. Trimming cost V 4 bases and J 2 bases; bases outside gene matches: 8. Here the CDR3 DNA reads TGTGCCAGCAGCTCGAGCCTAGCGGGAGCCACCTACAATGAGCAGTTCTTC. This gives the protein CASSSSLAGATYNEQFF.

V usage is TRBV2 and J usage is TRBJ1-5; D may be TRBD1 (5 bases). With 3 bases removed from V and 6 bases from J, the gap between germline ends came to 15 bases. The CDR3 runs 15 residues. Germline-derived CDR1 and CDR2 are SNHLY and FYNNEI. In DNA, the CDR3 is TGTGCCAGCAGTGATTGGGCAGGGAACGCTCAGCCCCAGCATTTT. It codes for CASSDWAGNAQPQHF. Full variable domain (remainder filled in from reference TRBV2 and TRBJ1-5): EPEVTQTPSHQVTQMGQEVILRCVPISNHLYFYWYRQILGQKVEFLVSFYNNEISEKSEIFDDQFSVERPDGSNFTLKIRSTKLEDSAMYFCASSDWAGNAQPQHFGDGTRLSIL.

This chain connects TRBV9 to TRBJ2-1; perhaps TRBD2 as D (6 bases). CDR1 is SGDLS, CDR2 YYNGEE, per germline. Trimming took off 4 bases at V and 7 bases at J, with 15 bases between the two ends. This CDR3 region has 14 residues. The CDR3 DNA reads as TGTGCCAGCAGCAACCGCGGACTACTAAATGAGCAGTTCTTC. Translation gives CASSNRGLLNEQFF.